This is a list of T cell receptor beta chains from one sample in a study of sequential checkpoint blockade in melanoma. Sequenced by immunoSEQ multiplex PCR; TCRdb stores in-frame clones only, minus some. This repertoire shows some 40,000 clones, approximately 91% found once; its top ten account for roughly 12%. Source: CD8+ T cells sorted from blood (inferred from file names), taken from a patient given nivolumab and ipilimumab in sequence. The source is a human donor with melanoma. CDR3s include the opening cysteine and the closing phenylalanine or tryptophan. The D gene is left open where the match is weak. Expanded clones get a size class; other rows say once, few or many, or leave the size out.

>TRBJ2-3|.|TRBD2|TRBV4-1
CASSVRTSGNTDTQYF
TGCGCCAGCAGCGTTCGGACTAGCGGGAACACAGATACGCAGTATTTT
>TRBJ1-2|.|.|TRBV9
CASSGGQDYGYTF
TGTGCCAGCAGCGGGGGACAAGACTATGGCTACACCTTC
>TRBJ2-1|.|TRBD2|TRBV7-3
CASSLAAGVDEQFF
TGTGCCAGCAGCTTAGCAGCGGGAGTGGATGAGCAGTTCTTC
>TRBJ2-2|.|.|TRBV9
CASGRGRVYAGELFF
TGTGCCAGCGGAAGGGGCAGGGTTTATGCCGGGGAGCTGTTTTTT
>TRBJ2-1|once|TRBD2|TRBV7-9
CASSLRVAGYNEQFF
TGTGCCAGCAGCTTAAGGGTAGCGGGGTACAATGAGCAGTTCTTC
>TRBJ1-5|few|.|TRBV7-9
CASSLGPGRDQPQHF
TGTGCCAGCAGCTTAGGTCCCGGGAGGGATCAGCCCCAGCATTTT
>TRBJ1-1|.|.|TRBV5-1
CASSSDIGTEAFF
TGCGCCAGCAGCTCCGACATTGGGACTGAAGCTTTCTTT
>TRBJ1-5|.|.|TRBV6-5
CASRSELDQPQHF
TGTGCCAGCAGGTCCGAGTTAGATCAGCCCCAGCATTTT
>TRBJ2-1|.|TRBD2|TRBV15
CATSSEAGLAFTWPQFF
TGTGCCACCAGCAGTGAAGCCGGACTAGCGTTCACCTGGCCGCAGTTCTTC
>TRBJ2-3|.|.|TRBV27
CASSYYGNTDTQYF
TGTGCCAGCAGTTACTACGGAAACACAGATACGCAGTATTTT
>TRBJ2-7|.|TRBD2|TRBV27
CASSPGRGGYEQYF
TGTGCCAGCAGTCCCGGGAGGGGGGGCTACGAGCAGTACTTC
>TRBJ2-1|.|.|TRBV7-9
CASSLAGVGEQFF
TGTGCCAGCAGCTTAGCGGGAGTGGGTGAGCAGTTCTTC
>TRBJ2-5|few|.|TRBV7-9
CASGLGETQYF
TGTGCCAGCGGACTCGGAGAGACCCAGTACTTC
>TRBJ1-5|.|TRBD1|TRBV18
CASSPGTGGNQPQHF
TGTGCCAGCTCACCCGGGACAGGGGGGAATCAGCCCCAGCATTTT
>TRBJ2-2|.|TRBD2|TRBV29-1
CSVETLATNTGELFF
TGCAGCGTTGAGACACTAGCGACGAACACCGGGGAGCTGTTTTTT